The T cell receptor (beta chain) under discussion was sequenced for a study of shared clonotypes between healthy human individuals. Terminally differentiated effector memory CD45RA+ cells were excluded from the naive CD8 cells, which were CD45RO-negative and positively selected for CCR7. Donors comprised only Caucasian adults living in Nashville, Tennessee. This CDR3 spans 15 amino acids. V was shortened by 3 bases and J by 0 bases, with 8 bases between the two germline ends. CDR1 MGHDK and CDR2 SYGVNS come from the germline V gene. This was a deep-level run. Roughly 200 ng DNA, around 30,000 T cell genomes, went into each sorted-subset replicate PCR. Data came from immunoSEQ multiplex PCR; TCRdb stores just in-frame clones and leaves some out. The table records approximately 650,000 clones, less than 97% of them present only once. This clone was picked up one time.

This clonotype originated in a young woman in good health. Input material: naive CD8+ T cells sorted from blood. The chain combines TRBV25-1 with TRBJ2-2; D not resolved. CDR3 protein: CASSDASSNTGELFF. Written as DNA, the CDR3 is TGTGCCAGCAGTGATGCCAGCTCGAACACCGGGGAGCTGTTTTTT.